This T cell receptor (beta chain) came from a study of graft-versus-host responses after intestinal transplantation. Study at large: Anti-thymocyte globulin induction preceded three to four years of tacrolimus and steroid maintenance in all recipients.

Profiled with immunoSEQ multiplex PCR; TCRdb holds only in-frame clones, not every one. The sample consists of under 95,000 clones, roughly 85% of them appearing once. Germline loops: CDR1 MNHEY, CDR2 SMNVEV (reference sequence). This CDR3 region has 16 residues. V shed 6 bases and J shed 4 bases, with 22 bases lying between them. Concerning this clone: Its antigen is as yet unknown.

Study-level results: Some patients had graft-donor T cell macrochimerism, and their allografts showed high graft-versus-host to host-versus-graft clonal ratios. The highest levels of circulating GvH clones went along with early declines in HvG clones after transplant. Investigators detected GvH clones in recipient marrow, with some emerging earlier in ileum or blood.

Here the sequenced sample was unstimulated CD4+ T cells sorted from spleen or lymph node cells, taken before intestinal transplant. The chain joins TRBV27 to TRBJ2-7, with a weak D call TRBD2 (5 bases). The receptor was derived from a human donor who received an intestinal transplant. The DNA for the CDR3 is TGTGCCAGCAGCACCGGGATCGATACGTTTATTTACGAGCAGTACTTC. This sequence encodes CASSTGIDTFIYEQYF.